This T cell receptor beta chain appears in the sequencing data of a study of T cell repertoires in cytomegalovirus infection. On the study more broadly: CMV epitopes that were recently identified and HLA-C-restricted were used alongside well-studied HLA-B-restricted ones. Whole-study results and caveats: It was HLA-C-restricted CMV-specific TCR beta clonotypes that dominated the response ex vivo. Accumulated public TCR beta family frequency recognized individuals carrying CMV together with the relevant HLA.

On this clonotype itself: Its antigen is still unknown.

TCRdb fed the reads into MiXCR, producing one record per CDR3 protein. The sample has about 890,000 distinct CDR3 sequences; more than 25% are singletons. CDR1 and CDR2 (germline): SEHNR, FQNEAQ (reference sequence). With V trimmed by 5 bases and J by 2 bases, 9 bases remained unmatched. This CDR3 spans 16 amino acids. The V call is TRBV7-9, the J call TRBJ1-2, with 9 bases aligning to TRBD1. The sequenced sample was cultured CD8+ T cells from PBMCs, obtained from culture after CMV antigen stimulation. This TCR was sampled from a human donor in good health (CMV status not recorded). Some clones in this sample may be carry-over from other donors' samples. CDR3 sequence (DNA): TGTGCCAGCAGCCCGCGGGACAGGGACCTCAACTATGGCTACACCTTC. This codes for CASSPRDRDLNYGYTF. The full variable domain, rest sourced from reference TRBV7-9 and TRBJ1-2, is DTGVSQNPRHKITKRGQNVTFRCDPISEHNRLYWYRQTLGQGPEFLTYFQNEAQLEKSRLLSDRFSAERPKGSFSTLEIQRTEQGDSAMYLCASSPRDRDLNYGYTFGSGTRLTVV.